This T cell receptor (beta chain) was retrieved from a study of OX40 agonist ivuxolimab in advanced cancers. The CDR3 has 14 amino acids. The germline V gene encodes CDR1 LNHDA and CDR2 SQIVND (reference sequence). Trimming stripped 4 bases from V and 5 bases from J, with 15 bases between. Libraries were prepared by immunoSEQ multiplex PCR; TCRdb keeps only in-frame clonotypes and omits some of them. The table lists tens of thousands of clones, around 84% of them singletons. The J gene is TRBJ2-7, the V gene TRBV19; TRBD1 is a possible D gene (5 bases). The clonotype comes from an adult with an advanced solid tumor such as melanoma, head and neck, liver or kidney cancer. Sample: CD4+ or CD8+ T cells sorted from blood, taken in a trial of the OX40 agonist ivuxolimab. DNA for the CDR3: TGTGCCAGTAGTAGGGCAGGGTACCTCGACGAGCAGTACTTC. This encodes CASSRAGYLDEQYF.